This T cell receptor beta chain was identified during a study of CXCR3-negative and CXCR3-positive naive CD8 T cells. The CDR3 runs 12 residues. Germline V CDR1 and CDR2: PRHDT, FYEKMQ (reference sequence). Through 5' RACE with UMI labels, the TRB cDNA libraries were prepared. TCRdb reprocessed the 5' RACE reads, with one entry per CDR3 protein and no DNA. The sample table sets out under 65,000 distinct CDR3 sequences. Material: memory CD8+ T cells from blood. The chain uses TRBV13 and TRBJ1-1; TCRdb's D gene call, TRBD1, goes unchecked for lack of DNA. This TCR was sampled from a human donor in good health. Some clones in this sample may be carry-over from other donors' samples. The CDR3 reads CASGQGNTEAFF.